This T cell receptor (beta chain) was retrieved from a study of blood T cell repertoires in COVID-19. For the study at large: Acute and convalescent COVID-19 specimens originated in the United States, Italy and Spain. T cells, B-cell-depleted T cells, or PBMCs supplied cDNA or gDNA.

The CDR3 sequence is 14 residues long. The V and J ends lost 4 bases and 5 bases, in that order; junction bases with no gene match: 7. Germline CDR1 reads SGHAT; CDR2 reads FQNNGV. Authors' analysis steps: The assay estimated nucleated cells by amplifying reference gene primers. Repertoires were generated with immunoSEQ multiplex PCR, while TCRdb's copy carries only in-frame clones and drops some. V and J calls and clone size are given by that table; D and trimming were obtained from the DNA. The table lists about 64,000 clones, around 76% of them singletons. This sequence originates from a human donor in a cohort sampled during active COVID-19. Sequenced material: peripheral blood. The V call is TRBV11-2, the J call TRBJ2-5; 7 nucleotides agree with TRBD1. CDR3 nucleotide sequence: TGTGCCAGCAGCTACAACAGGGGAGCGGAGACCCAGTACTTC. It translates to CASSYNRGAETQYF.